This T cell receptor (beta chain) came from a study of shared clonotypes between healthy human individuals. Profiled with immunoSEQ multiplex PCR; TCRdb holds only in-frame clones, not every one. The sample lists approximately 2.5 million clones, more than 85% occurring once. CDR1 is SGHNT and CDR2 is YENEEA in the germline V gene. Trimming cost V 8 bases and J 0 bases; bases outside gene matches: 2. This CDR3 has 13 amino acids. The J gene is TRBJ2-3, the V gene TRBV11-3; 7 nucleotides agree with TRBD1. The sequence was obtained from a man between 18 and 29 years old in good health. Some clones in this sample may be carry-over from other donors' samples. Sequenced: naive CD4+ T cells from PBMCs. Subset specified: CD45RA+ positively selected. The CDR3 is CASQGESTDTQYF. For the CDR3, the DNA is TGTGCCAGCCAGGGGGAAAGCACAGATACGCAGTATTTT.